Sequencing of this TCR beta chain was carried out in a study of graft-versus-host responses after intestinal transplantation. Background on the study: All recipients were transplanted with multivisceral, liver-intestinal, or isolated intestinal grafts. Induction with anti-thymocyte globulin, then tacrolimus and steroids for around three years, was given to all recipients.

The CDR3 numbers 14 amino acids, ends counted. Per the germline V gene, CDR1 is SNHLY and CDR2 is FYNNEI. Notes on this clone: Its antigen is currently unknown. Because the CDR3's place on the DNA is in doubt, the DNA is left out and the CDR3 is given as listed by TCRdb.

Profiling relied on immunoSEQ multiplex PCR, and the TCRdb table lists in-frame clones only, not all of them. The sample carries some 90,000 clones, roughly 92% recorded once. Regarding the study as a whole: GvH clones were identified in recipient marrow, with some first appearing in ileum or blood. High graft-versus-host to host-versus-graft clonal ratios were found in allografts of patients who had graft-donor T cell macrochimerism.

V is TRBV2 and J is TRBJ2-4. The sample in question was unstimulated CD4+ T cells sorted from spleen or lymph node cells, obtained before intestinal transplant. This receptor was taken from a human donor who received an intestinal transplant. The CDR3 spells CASSTSDRKNIQYF.